One and the same sample provided the 25 T cell receptor beta chains below, sequenced in a study of CD8+ T cells in alopecia areata. Sequencing used cDNA as its template, made by extracting RNA and reverse transcribing it. Produced via immunoSEQ multiplex PCR; TCRdb's table is partial and in-frame only. Here the sample spans 100,000 to 150,000 clones, roughly 58% being singletons. Sequenced material: CD4+ T cells sorted from blood, taken at week 0. Receptors were obtained from a human donor with alopecia areata.

The CDR3 DNA is TGCAGTGCTAGCCGGGAGAATGAGCAGTTCTTC. This gives the protein CSASRENEQFF. J is TRBJ2-1 and V is TRBV20-1, with TRBD2 as a possible D gene (6 bases). Germline values: CDR1 DFQATT, CDR2 SNEGSKA (reference sequence). The CDR3 length is 11 residues. The V gene lost 3 bases and the J gene lost 7 bases, with 7 bases spanning the gap.

The rearrangement uses TRBV7-9 and TRBJ2-3; 7 bases fit TRBD2. The CDR3 length is 19 residues. V was pared by 5 bases and J by 0 bases, with 17 bases of the junction left unmatched. Germline V gene lookup returns CDR1 SEHNR and CDR2 FQNEAQ (reference sequence). Written as DNA, the CDR3 is TGTGCCAGCAGCCCTAGGAGGGCTAGCGGATCCTTAAGCACAGATACGCAGTATTTT. It is translated as CASSPRRASGSLSTDTQYF.

The V and J genes are TRBV6-1 and TRBJ2-7; D is possibly TRBD2 (5 bases). CDR3 length: 15 residues. Germline CDR1 is MNHNS and CDR2 is SASEGT. Trimming removed 2 bases at V and 5 bases at J, with 16 bases between. The CDR3 protein is CASSESGEGRHEQYF. In DNA, the CDR3 is TGTGCCAGCAGTGAATCAGGTGAGGGAAGACACGAGCAGTACTTC.

The chain carries TRBV5-4 and TRBJ2-6; D gene unclear. Trimming left V 2 bases short and J 3 bases short, with 0 bases between. This CDR3 is 12 amino acids long. The V gene's germline CDR1 is SGHNT and CDR2 YYREEE (reference sequence). This CDR3 is CASSFGANVLTF. CDR3 bases: TGTGCCAGCAGCTTTGGGGCCAACGTCCTGACTTTC.

CDR3 nucleotide sequence: TGTGCCAGCAGCCAAGCGGAGGATGAAAAACTGTTTTTT. It is translated as CASSQAEDEKLFF. V gene TRBV14 combines with J gene TRBJ1-4; D unclear. Between the trimmed V and J ends, which lost 1 base and 6 bases, there was a span of 6 bases. The V gene's germline CDR1 is SGHDN and CDR2 FVKESK. This CDR3 has 13 residues.

The V gene is TRBV6-1, the J gene TRBJ1-4; the D gene is possibly TRBD1 (6 bases). The CDR3 has 18 residues. Deletions cut 4 bases from V and 5 bases from J, with 23 bases between. Germline CDR1 is MNHNS and CDR2 is SASEGT. The CDR3 DNA reads TGTGCCAGCAGTGGGACCTCCTCCAACAGGGTTTTCAATGAAAAACTGTTTTTT. It encodes CASSGTSSNRVFNEKLFF.

In its sample, this clone was seen once. The CDR3 nucleotides read TGCGCCAGCAGCACCACTGTTATGAACACTGAAGCTTTCTTT. Protein sequence: CASSTTVMNTEAFF. The chain joins TRBV5-1 to TRBJ1-1; unclear D gene. With 4 bases removed from V and 0 bases from J, the gap between germline ends came to 10 bases. CDR1 SGHRS and CDR2 YFSETQ come from the germline V gene. The CDR3 has 14 amino acids.

The CDR3 nucleotides read TGTGCCAGCAGCTCTTCCACAGGACTAGCGGGGTATGAGCAGTACTTC. Residues: CASSSSTGLAGYEQYF. V and J are TRBV7-6 and TRBJ2-7, with 12 bases lining up with TRBD2. The CDR3 loop spans 16 amino acids. Germline trimming cut 4 bases from V and 7 bases from J; bases unmatched to any gene: 11. The germline V gene encodes CDR1 SGHVS and CDR2 FNYEAQ. Using reference TRBV7-6 and TRBJ2-7 for the parts outside the CDR3, the full variable domain is GAGVSQSPRYKVTKRGQDVALRCDPISGHVSLYWYRQALGQGPEFLTYFNYEAQQDKSGLPNDRFSAERPEGSISTLTIQRTEQRDSAMYRCASSSSTGLAGYEQYFGPGTRLTVT.

This clone was detected only a few times. This chain joins TRBV19 and TRBJ2-1, with 11 nucleotides matching TRBD2. The CDR3 consists of 18 residues. Germline V gene sequence: CDR1 LNHDA, CDR2 SQIVND (reference sequence). Losses at the gene ends were 6 bases for V and 0 bases for J; bases not matched to a gene: 10. CDR3: CASRGNLAGGSSYNEQFF. Here the CDR3 DNA reads TGTGCCAGTAGGGGAAACCTAGCGGGAGGTTCCTCCTACAATGAGCAGTTCTTC.

This chain uses TRBV18 with TRBJ1-5; D ambiguous. The CDR3 extends over 15 amino acids. Trimming removed 3 bases from V and 1 base from J, with 10 bases in between. Germline V gene lookup returns CDR1 KGHSH and CDR2 LQKENI. The CDR3 nucleotides are TGTGCCAGCTCACCGAAAAGAGTCAGCAATCAGCCCCAGCATTTT. Translated, it gives CASSPKRVSNQPQHF.

This clone was recorded once. The V gene is TRBV2, the J gene TRBJ1-5, with D perhaps matching TRBD1 (5 bases). V lost 8 bases to trimming and J lost 0 bases, with 14 bases between them. CDR1 and CDR2 from the germline V gene are SNHLY and FYNNEI. The CDR3 has 15 amino acids. The CDR3 bases are TGTGCCAGCGGCGAGGGGAGTGATAGCAATCAGCCCCAGCATTTT. It encodes CASGEGSDSNQPQHF.

V and J are TRBV7-3 and TRBJ1-2; 7 positions agree with TRBD1. Germline V CDR1 and CDR2: SGHTA, FQGTGA. CDR3 length: 14 amino acids. J was trimmed by 7 bases and V by 8 bases; bases with no gene match: 13. For the CDR3, the DNA is TGTGCCAGCCTGCAAGAGGGGGCAAAATTTGGCTACACCTTC. Translation gives CASLQEGAKFGYTF.

V gene TRBV5-1 combines with J gene TRBJ1-1, with a tentative D call TRBD1 (5 bases). CDR3 length: 15 amino acids. V lost 4 bases and J 6 bases, leaving 19 bases between the germline ends. Germline values: CDR1 SGHRS, CDR2 YFSETQ. CDR3 in DNA: TGCGCCAGCAGCGGCCAGACAGCCATACGTTCTGAAGCTTTCTTT. This codes for CASSGQTAIRSEAFF.

V usage is TRBV5-6 and J usage is TRBJ1-2, with D tentatively TRBD1 (5 bases). Germline V gene lookup returns CDR1 SGHDT and CDR2 YYEEEE. The CDR3 length is 13 residues. V was shortened by 4 bases and J by 4 bases, with 11 bases between the two germline ends. The CDR3 DNA reads TGTGCCAGCAGCGACAGCTGGACCTATGGCTACACCTTC. Residues: CASSDSWTYGYTF.

V usage is TRBV5-1 and J usage is TRBJ2-7, with 11 bases matching TRBD2. Germline V gene lookup returns CDR1 SGHRS and CDR2 YFSETQ. The CDR3 totals 15 residues. Germline trimming cut 3 bases from V and 4 bases from J; bases unmatched to any gene: 6. This chain's CDR3 is CASSWTSGSLYEQYF. CDR3 nucleotide sequence: TGCGCCAGCAGCTGGACTAGCGGGTCATTGTACGAGCAGTACTTC.

The CDR3 DNA reads TGTGCCAGCAGTGCTCCGGGACGGCTAAACTATGGCTACACCTTC. It encodes CASSAPGRLNYGYTF. The J gene is TRBJ1-2, the V gene TRBV25-1, with D tentatively TRBD1 (5 bases). V lost 4 bases and J lost 2, with 14 bases in between. The CDR3 consists of 15 residues. Per germline, CDR1 MGHDK and CDR2 SYGVNS.

The chain carries TRBV7-2 and TRBJ2-1; TRBD1 matches 7 bases. Germline CDR1 reads SGHTA; CDR2 reads FQGNSA. CDR3 length: 14 amino acids. J was trimmed by 8 bases and V by 5 bases; bases with no gene match: 9. CDR3 nucleotides: TGTGCCAGCAGCGCTGACAGGGCTCGGGATGAGCAGTTCTTC. Translating it yields CASSADRARDEQFF.

This chain links TRBV2 with TRBJ1-5; D remains unclear. CDR1 and CDR2 (germline): SNHLY, FYNNEI. CDR3 length: 15 amino acids. V lost 6 bases, J lost 0 bases, and 12 bases lay in between. CDR3 sequence reads: CASRNGDDSNQPQHF. In nucleotides, the CDR3 is TGTGCCAGCAGGAACGGGGATGATAGCAATCAGCCCCAGCATTTT. The variable domain in full, completed from reference TRBV2 and TRBJ1-5, reads EPEVTQTPSHQVTQMGQEVILRCVPISNHLYFYWYRQILGQKVEFLVSFYNNEISEKSEIFDDQFSVERPDGSNFTLKIRSTKLEDSAMYFCASRNGDDSNQPQHFGDGTRLSIL.

This chain uses TRBV28 with TRBJ2-7, with 8 positions matching TRBD1. The V gene end was trimmed by 5 bases and the J gene end by 7 bases; junction bases not matched to a gene: 10. Germline V CDR1 and CDR2: MDHEN, SYDVKM. The CDR3 has 14 amino acids. The CDR3 DNA follows: TGTGCCAGCAGTCCTGGACAGGGAACTAGGGAGCAGTACTTC. Translation: CASSPGQGTREQYF.

This clone was observed a few times. The V call is TRBV18, the J call TRBJ2-1, with D perhaps TRBD2 (6 bases). This CDR3 comprises 15 residues. V was trimmed by 8 bases and J by 7 bases, leaving 21 bases between them. The germline V gene encodes CDR1 KGHSH and CDR2 LQKENI. The CDR3 protein is CASADVGGGLNEQFF. The DNA of the CDR3 is TGTGCCAGCGCAGACGTGGGGGGAGGATTAAATGAGCAGTTCTTC.

The rearrangement uses TRBV6-1 and TRBJ1-6, with D unresolved. The CDR3 runs 15 residues. V lost 7 bases and J lost 0, with 10 bases in between. Germline V gene lookup returns CDR1 MNHNS and CDR2 SASEGT. The CDR3 region is CASTGGSSYNSPLHF. CDR3 coding DNA: TGTGCCAGCACTGGAGGTAGCTCCTATAATTCACCCCTCCACTTT.

This clone has only one observation. V gene TRBV6-5 combines with J gene TRBJ1-5, with a possible D match to TRBD1 (6 bases). CDR3 length equals 14 residues. Per germline, CDR1 MNHEY and CDR2 SVGAGI. V was cut by 5 bases and J by 11 bases, with 19 bases left in between. The CDR3 reads CASSPGGRGSSQHF. In DNA form, the CDR3 reads TGTGCCAGCAGTCCGGGGGGTAGGGGGTCCTCCCAGCATTTT.

In this sample, this clone turned up a few times. V is TRBV6-6 and J is TRBJ1-1; 8 nucleotides match TRBD1. The CDR3 sequence is 13 residues long. The germline V gene has CDR1 MNHNY and CDR2 SVGAGI (reference sequence). Trimming removed 8 bases from V and 3 bases from J; junction bases left unmatched: 5. In DNA, the CDR3 is TGTGCCAGCTTGGTACAGGGGGACACTGAAGCTTTCTTT. It specifies CASLVQGDTEAFF.

J is TRBJ2-1 and V is TRBV30; perhaps TRBD2 as D (6 bases). Germline assignment: CDR1 GTSNPN and CDR2 SVGIG (reference sequence). This CDR3 comprises 17 residues. V lost 0 bases to trimming and J lost 5 bases, with 20 bases between them. CDR3 bases: TGTGCCTGGAGTGTACCTAGCGATAGTCCGAGACACAATGAGCAGTTCTTC. Protein sequence: CAWSVPSDSPRHNEQFF.

The chain is built from TRBV19 and TRBJ2-5; no clear D gene. Germline CDR1 reads LNHDA; CDR2 reads SQIVND (reference sequence). The V end was cut by 9 bases, the J end by 1 base, with 9 bases between. This CDR3 has 12 amino acids. The CDR3 DNA reads TGTGCCAGAGGGTCCGGCCAAGAGACCCAGTACTTC. Translated: CARGSGQETQYF.